Listed below are T cell receptor beta chains from one sample, sequenced in a study of cytomegalovirus exposure and HLA in healthy donors. Here immunoSEQ multiplex PCR was the method, and the copy in TCRdb shows in-frame clones only, minus some. The sample lists 150,000 to 200,000 clones; approximately 80% were seen once. The sequenced sample was PBMCs. These receptors were taken from a middle-aged woman in good health and CMV-seropositive. Both conserved end residues are part of each CDR3. D genes are given only for firm matches. Not all rows give a size; the values are once, few, many and, for expanded clones, a class.

clone_size,j_call,v_call,d_call,cdr3_aa,cdr3_nt
-,TRBJ2-7,TRBV5-1,-,CASSPAGGESNEQYF,TGCGCCAGCAGCCCCGCCGGCGGGGAAAGCAACGAGCAGTACTTC
-,TRBJ2-5,TRBV30,TRBD2,CAWSVRVSGSETQYF,TGTGCCTGGAGTGTGAGAGTGAGCGGGAGCGAGACCCAGTACTTC
-,TRBJ2-3,TRBV7-2,TRBD1,CASSSSGTGTDTQYF,TGTGCCAGCAGCTCATCCGGGACAGGCACAGATACGCAGTATTTT
few,TRBJ1-1,TRBV7-8,TRBD1,CASSLGRGLKGTEAFF,TGTGCCAGCAGCTTAGGCAGGGGGCTAAAAGGAACTGAAGCTTTCTTT
-,TRBJ1-1,TRBV6-5,-,CASSYTGMNTEAFF,TGTGCCAGCAGTTATACAGGTATGAACACTGAAGCTTTCTTT
-,TRBJ2-1,TRBV29-1,TRBD1,CSVQGELSNEQFF,TGCAGCGTTCAGGGGGAGTTAAGCAATGAGCAGTTCTTC
-,TRBJ2-7,TRBV7-2,-,CASSNRGGVGDEQYF,TGTGCCAGCAGCAACCGGGGCGGGGTGGGGGACGAGCAGTACTTC
-,TRBJ1-1,TRBV19,-,CASSITGGDTEAFF,TGTGCCAGTAGTATTACTGGGGGGGACACTGAAGCTTTCTTT
-,TRBJ2-7,TRBV19,-,CASTPDSSYEQYF,TGTGCCAGTACCCCCGACAGCTCCTACGAGCAGTACTTC
once,TRBJ1-3,TRBV30,-,CAWSVNSGNTIYF,TGTGCCTGGAGTGTAAATAGCGGAAACACCATATATTTT
-,TRBJ1-2,TRBV5-6,-,CASSLADYGYTF,TGTGCCAGCAGCTTGGCAGACTATGGCTACACCTTC
-,TRBJ1-2,TRBV28,TRBD1,CASRTQGSYTF,TGTGCCAGCAGAACACAGGGGTCCTACACCTTC
-,TRBJ2-6,TRBV9,-,CASSPPHSGANVLTF,TGTGCCAGCAGCCCCCCCCACTCTGGGGCCAACGTCCTGACTTTC
once,TRBJ2-2,TRBV14,TRBD1,CASSQETGGAPGELFF,TGTGCCAGCAGCCAAGAGACAGGGGGCGCCCCCGGGGAGCTGTTTTTT
-,TRBJ2-3,TRBV5-6,-,CASSLVGPTDTQYF,TGTGCCAGCAGCTTGGTTGGGCCCACAGATACGCAGTATTTT
-,TRBJ2-5,TRBV7-2,-,CASSLGLVRETQYF,TGTGCCAGCAGCTTAGGACTAGTGAGGGAGACCCAGTACTTC
-,TRBJ2-3,TRBV4-3,TRBD2,CASSQAYSGTDTQYF,TGCGCCAGCAGCCAAGCATATAGCGGGACAGATACGCAGTATTTT
-,TRBJ2-7,TRBV7-2,-,CASSLGGPNEQYF,TGTGCCAGCAGCTTAGGGGGGCCCAACGAGCAGTACTTC
-,TRBJ2-3,TRBV7-9,TRBD2,CASSFVTGGPTDTQYF,TGTGCCAGCAGCTTTGTCACGGGAGGTCCCACAGATACGCAGTATTTT
-,TRBJ1-5,TRBV6-1,-,CASSGGGQSNNQPQHF,TGTGCCAGCAGTGGCGGAGGACAGTCAAACAATCAGCCCCAGCATTTT
-,TRBJ2-7,TRBV18,TRBD1,CASSLPGQGSYEQYF,TGTGCCAGCTCACTACCGGGACAGGGTTCCTACGAGCAGTACTTC
-,TRBJ2-5,TRBV7-9,TRBD2,CASSFLAGDQQETQYF,TGTGCCAGCAGCTTCTTAGCGGGGGATCAACAAGAGACCCAGTACTTC
few,TRBJ1-3,TRBV9,TRBD1,CASSVEPGGYGNTIYF,TGTGCCAGCAGCGTAGAGCCAGGGGGCTATGGAAACACCATATATTTT
-,TRBJ2-5,TRBV7-2,TRBD1,CASSPQGTGKETQYF,TGTGCCAGCAGCCCCCAGGGGACAGGAAAAGAGACCCAGTACTTC
-,TRBJ2-7,TRBV6-5,-,CASSYRANSYEQYF,TGTGCCAGCAGTTACCGCGCAAATTCCTACGAGCAGTACTTC
few,TRBJ1-1,TRBV12-5,-,CASGSSGEKAFF,TGTGCTAGTGGTTCATCAGGGGAGAAAGCTTTCTTT
few,TRBJ1-5,TRBV5-5,-,CASSLLEGNQPQHF,TGTGCCAGCAGCTTGCTAGAAGGCAATCAGCCCCAGCATTTT
-,TRBJ2-3,TRBV7-2,TRBD2,CASSFGIAGDTQYF,TGTGCCAGCAGCTTCGGGATAGCGGGGGATACGCAGTATTTT
-,TRBJ1-4,TRBV11-3,-,CASSFSGEKLFF,TGTGCCAGCAGCTTCTCCGGGGAAAAACTGTTTTTT
-,TRBJ2-6,TRBV18,-,CASSPVSSGANVLTF,TGTGCCAGCTCACCGGTCAGCTCTGGGGCCAACGTCCTGACTTTC
-,TRBJ2-4,TRBV13,-,CASSLREEVKNIQYF,TGTGCCAGCAGCTTACGAGAGGAGGTCAAAAACATTCAGTACTTC
-,TRBJ2-3,TRBV5-4,TRBD2,CASSPPGLAGVTQYF,TGTGCCAGCAGCCCACCGGGACTAGCGGGAGTCACGCAGTATTTT
-,TRBJ1-2,TRBV7-2,-,CASSLTSGGYTF,TGTGCCAGCAGCTTAACAAGCGGCGGCTACACCTTC